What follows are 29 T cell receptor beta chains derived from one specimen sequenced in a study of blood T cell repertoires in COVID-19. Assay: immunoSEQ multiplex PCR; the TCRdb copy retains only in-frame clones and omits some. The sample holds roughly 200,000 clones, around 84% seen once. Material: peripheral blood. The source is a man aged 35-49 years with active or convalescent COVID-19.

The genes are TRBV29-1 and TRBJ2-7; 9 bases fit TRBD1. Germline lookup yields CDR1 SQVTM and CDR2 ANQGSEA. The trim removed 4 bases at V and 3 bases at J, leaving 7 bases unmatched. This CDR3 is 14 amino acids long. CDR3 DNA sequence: TGCAGCGTTGCCCGGACAGGGGTCCACTACGAGCAGTACTTC. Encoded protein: CSVARTGVHYEQYF.

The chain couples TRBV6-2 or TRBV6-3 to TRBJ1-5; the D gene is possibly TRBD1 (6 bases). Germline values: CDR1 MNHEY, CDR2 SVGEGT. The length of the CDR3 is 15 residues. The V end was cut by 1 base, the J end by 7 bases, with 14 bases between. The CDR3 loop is CASSYWGKGGQPQHF. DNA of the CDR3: TGTGCCAGCAGTTACTGGGGAAAAGGGGGACAGCCCCAGCATTTT.

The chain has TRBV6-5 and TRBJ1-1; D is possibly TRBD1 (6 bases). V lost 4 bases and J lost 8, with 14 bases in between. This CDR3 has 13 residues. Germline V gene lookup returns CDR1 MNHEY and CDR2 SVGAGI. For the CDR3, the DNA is TGTGCCAGCAGTTTCATAACAGGGACCGAAGCTTTCTTT. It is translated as CASSFITGTEAFF.

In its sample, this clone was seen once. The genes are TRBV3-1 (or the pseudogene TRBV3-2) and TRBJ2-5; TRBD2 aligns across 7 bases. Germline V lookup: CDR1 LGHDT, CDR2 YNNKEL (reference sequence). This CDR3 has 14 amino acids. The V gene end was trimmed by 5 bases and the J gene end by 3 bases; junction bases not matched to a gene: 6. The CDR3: CASSSAGKEETQYF. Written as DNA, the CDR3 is TGTGCCAGCAGCTCAGCGGGGAAGGAAGAGACCCAGTACTTC.

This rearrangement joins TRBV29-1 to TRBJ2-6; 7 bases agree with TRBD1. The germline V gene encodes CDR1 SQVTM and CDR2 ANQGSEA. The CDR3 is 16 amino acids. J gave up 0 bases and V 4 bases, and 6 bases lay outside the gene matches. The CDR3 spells CSVGPGTASGANVLTF. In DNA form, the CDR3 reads TGCAGCGTTGGACCCGGGACAGCCTCTGGGGCCAACGTCCTGACTTTC.

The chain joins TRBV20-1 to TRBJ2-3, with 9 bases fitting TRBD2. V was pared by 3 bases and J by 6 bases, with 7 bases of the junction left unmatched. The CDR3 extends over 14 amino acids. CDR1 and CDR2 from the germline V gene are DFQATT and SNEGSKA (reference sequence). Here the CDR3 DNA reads TGCAGTGCTAGTATGCGGGGGGGCCCCGATACGCAGTATTTT. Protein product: CSASMRGGPDTQYF.

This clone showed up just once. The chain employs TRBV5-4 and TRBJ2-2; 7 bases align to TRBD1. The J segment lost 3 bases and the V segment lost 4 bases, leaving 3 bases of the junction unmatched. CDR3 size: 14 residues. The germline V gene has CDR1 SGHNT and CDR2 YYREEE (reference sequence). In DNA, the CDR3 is TGTGCCAGCAGCCCCGACAGGGACACCGGGGAGCTGTTTTTT. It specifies CASSPDRDTGELFF.

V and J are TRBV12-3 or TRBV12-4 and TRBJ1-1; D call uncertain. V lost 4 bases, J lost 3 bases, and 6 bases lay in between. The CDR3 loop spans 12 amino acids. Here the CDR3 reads CASSSSYTEAFF. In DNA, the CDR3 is TGTGCCAGCAGTTCAAGCTACACTGAAGCTTTCTTT.

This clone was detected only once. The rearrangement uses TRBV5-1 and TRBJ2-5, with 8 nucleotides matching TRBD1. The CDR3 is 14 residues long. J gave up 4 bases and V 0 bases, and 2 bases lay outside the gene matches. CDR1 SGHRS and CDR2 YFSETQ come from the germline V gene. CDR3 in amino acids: CASSLGDRLETQYF. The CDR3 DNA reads TGCGCCAGCAGCTTGGGGGACAGGTTAGAGACCCAGTACTTC.

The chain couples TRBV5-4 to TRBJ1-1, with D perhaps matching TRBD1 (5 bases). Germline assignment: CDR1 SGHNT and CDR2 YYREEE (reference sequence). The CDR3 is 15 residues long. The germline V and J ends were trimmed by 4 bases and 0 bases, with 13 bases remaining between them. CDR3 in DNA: TGTGCCAGCAGCCGTCAGGGAGGGGTGAACACTGAAGCTTTCTTT. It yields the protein CASSRQGGVNTEAFF.

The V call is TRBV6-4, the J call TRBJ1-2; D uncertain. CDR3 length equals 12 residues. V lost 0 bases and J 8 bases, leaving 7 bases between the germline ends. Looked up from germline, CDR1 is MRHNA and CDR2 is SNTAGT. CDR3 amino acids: CASSDSARGYTF. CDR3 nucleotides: TGTGCCAGCAGTGACTCCGCCCGGGGCTACACCTTC.

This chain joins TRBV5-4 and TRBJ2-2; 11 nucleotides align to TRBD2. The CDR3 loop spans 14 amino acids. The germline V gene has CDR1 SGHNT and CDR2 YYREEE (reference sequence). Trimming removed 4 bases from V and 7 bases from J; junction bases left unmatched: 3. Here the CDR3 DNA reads TGTGCCAGCAGCCCTAGCGGGGGGTTCGGGGAGCTGTTTTTT. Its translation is CASSPSGGFGELFF.

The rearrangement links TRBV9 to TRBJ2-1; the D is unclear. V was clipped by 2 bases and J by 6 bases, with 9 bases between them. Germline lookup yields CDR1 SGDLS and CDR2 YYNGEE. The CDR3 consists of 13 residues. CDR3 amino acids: CASSVGTGNEQFF. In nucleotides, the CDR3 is TGTGCCAGCAGCGTTGGAACGGGCAATGAGCAGTTCTTC.

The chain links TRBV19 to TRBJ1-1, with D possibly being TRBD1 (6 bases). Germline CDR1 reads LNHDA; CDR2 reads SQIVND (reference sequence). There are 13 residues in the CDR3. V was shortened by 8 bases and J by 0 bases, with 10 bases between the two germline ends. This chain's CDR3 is CASANRVNTEAFF. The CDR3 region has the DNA TGTGCCAGTGCAAACAGGGTGAACACTGAAGCTTTCTTT. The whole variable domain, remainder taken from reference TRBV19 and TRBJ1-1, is DGGITQSPKYLFRKEGQNVTLSCEQNLNHDAMYWYRQDPGQGLRLIYYSQIVNDFQKGDIAEGYSVSREKKESFPLTVTSAQKNPTAFYLCASANRVNTEAFFGQGTRLTVV.

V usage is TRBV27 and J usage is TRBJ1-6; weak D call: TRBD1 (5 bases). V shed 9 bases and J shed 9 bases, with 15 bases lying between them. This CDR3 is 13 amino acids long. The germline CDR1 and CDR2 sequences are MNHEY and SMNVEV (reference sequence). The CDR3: CASYAQGGSPLHF. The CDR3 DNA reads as TGTGCCAGTTATGCCCAGGGCGGTTCACCCCTCCACTTT.

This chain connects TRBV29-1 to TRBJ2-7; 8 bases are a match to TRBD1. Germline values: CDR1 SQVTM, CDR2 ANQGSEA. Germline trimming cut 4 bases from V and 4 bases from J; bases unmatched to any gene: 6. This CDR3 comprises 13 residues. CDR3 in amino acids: CSVAWTGQYEQYF. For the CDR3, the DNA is TGCAGCGTTGCCTGGACAGGGCAATACGAGCAGTACTTC.

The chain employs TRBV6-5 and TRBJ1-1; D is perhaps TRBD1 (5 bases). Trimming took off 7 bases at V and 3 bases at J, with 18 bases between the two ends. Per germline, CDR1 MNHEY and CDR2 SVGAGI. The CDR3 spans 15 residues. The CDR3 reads CASTNRRGSDTEAFF. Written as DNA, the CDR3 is TGTGCCAGCACTAATCGGCGGGGGTCGGACACTGAAGCTTTCTTT.

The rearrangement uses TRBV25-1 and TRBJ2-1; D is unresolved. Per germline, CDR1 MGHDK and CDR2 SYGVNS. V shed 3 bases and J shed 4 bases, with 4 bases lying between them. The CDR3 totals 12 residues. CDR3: CASSDRYNEQFF. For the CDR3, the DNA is TGTGCCAGCAGTGATCGGTACAATGAGCAGTTCTTC.

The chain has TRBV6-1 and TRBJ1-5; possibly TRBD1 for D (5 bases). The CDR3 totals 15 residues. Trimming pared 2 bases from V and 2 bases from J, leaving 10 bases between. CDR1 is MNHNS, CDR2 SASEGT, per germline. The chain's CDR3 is CASSEWTGGNQPQHF. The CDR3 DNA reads TGTGCCAGCAGTGAATGGACGGGGGGCAATCAGCCCCAGCATTTT.

The CDR3 DNA reads as TGTGCCAGCAGTGACGGGCGGGGCGACACAGATACGCAGTATTTT. It specifies CASSDGRGDTDTQYF. The chain carries TRBV6-4 and TRBJ2-3; possible D gene TRBD2, 6 bases. CDR3 size: 15 residues. Trimming shortened V by 2 bases and J by 2 bases, and 11 bases separated the two germline ends. The germline V gene encodes CDR1 MRHNA and CDR2 SNTAGT.

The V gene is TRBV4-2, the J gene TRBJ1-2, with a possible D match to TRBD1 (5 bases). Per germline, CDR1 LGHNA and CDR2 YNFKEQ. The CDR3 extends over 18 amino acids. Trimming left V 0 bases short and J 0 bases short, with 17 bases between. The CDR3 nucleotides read TGTGCCAGCAGCCAAGATATCGGCGCGGGGGGTCCTAACTATGGCTACACCTTC. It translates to CASSQDIGAGGPNYGYTF.

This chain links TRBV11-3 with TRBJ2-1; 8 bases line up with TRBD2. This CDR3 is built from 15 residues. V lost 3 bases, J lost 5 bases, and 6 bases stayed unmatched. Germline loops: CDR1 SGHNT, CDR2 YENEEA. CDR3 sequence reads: CASSFRAGGDNEQFF. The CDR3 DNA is TGTGCCAGCAGCTTTAGGGCGGGGGGTGACAATGAGCAGTTCTTC.

The DNA of the CDR3 is TGTGCCAGTACTACAGGAGAGAGGGGCTACACCTTC. Protein: CASTTGERGYTF. This chain links TRBV12-3 or TRBV12-4 with TRBJ1-2, with D maybe TRBD1 (5 bases). Trimming removed 9 bases from V and 8 bases from J, with 16 bases in between. The CDR3 runs 12 residues.

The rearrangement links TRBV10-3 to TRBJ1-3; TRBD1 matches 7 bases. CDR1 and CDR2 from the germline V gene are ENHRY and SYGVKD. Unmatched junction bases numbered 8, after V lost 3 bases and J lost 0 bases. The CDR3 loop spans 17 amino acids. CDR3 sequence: CAISDPGQDYSGNTIYF. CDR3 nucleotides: TGTGCCATCAGTGATCCCGGACAGGACTACTCTGGAAACACCATATATTTT.

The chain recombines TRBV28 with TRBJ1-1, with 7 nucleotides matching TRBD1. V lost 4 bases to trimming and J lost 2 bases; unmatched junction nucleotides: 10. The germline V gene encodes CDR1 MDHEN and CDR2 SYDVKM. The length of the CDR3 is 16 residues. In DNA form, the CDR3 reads TGTGCCAGCAGTTCCCCCTCGACAGGGTTAAACACTGAAGCTTTCTTT. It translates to CASSSPSTGLNTEAFF.

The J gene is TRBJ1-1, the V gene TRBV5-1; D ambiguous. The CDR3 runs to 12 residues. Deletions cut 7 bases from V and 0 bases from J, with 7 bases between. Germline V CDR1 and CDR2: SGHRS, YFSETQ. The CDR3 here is CASGEVNTEAFF. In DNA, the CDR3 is TGCGCCAGCGGGGAGGTGAACACTGAAGCTTTCTTT.

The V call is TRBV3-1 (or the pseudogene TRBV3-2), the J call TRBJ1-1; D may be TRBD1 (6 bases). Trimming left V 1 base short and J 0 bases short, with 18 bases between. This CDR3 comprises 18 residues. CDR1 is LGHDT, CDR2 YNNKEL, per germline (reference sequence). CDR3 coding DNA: TGTGCCAGCAGCCAAGTAACAGGGTCCCTGGGCATGAACACTGAAGCTTTCTTT. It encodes CASSQVTGSLGMNTEAFF.

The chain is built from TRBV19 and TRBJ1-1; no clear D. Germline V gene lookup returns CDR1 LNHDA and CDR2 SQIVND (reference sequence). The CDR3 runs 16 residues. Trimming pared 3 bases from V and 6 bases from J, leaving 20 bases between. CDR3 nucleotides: TGTGCCAGTAGTATCGGGGTCCATGGAGTTTTCGCTGAAGCTTTCTTT. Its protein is CASSIGVHGVFAEAFF.

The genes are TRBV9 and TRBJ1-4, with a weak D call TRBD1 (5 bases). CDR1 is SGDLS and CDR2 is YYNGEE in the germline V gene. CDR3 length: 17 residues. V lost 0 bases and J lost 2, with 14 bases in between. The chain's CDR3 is CASSVDSAGGTNEKLFF. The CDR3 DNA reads TGTGCCAGCAGCGTAGATTCCGCGGGGGGGACTAATGAAAAACTGTTTTTT.